This TCR beta chain was identified in a study of CD4 and CD8 cells across lung adenocarcinoma regions. Note on this clonotype: At one end, the junction sequence differs from germline, possibly due to a read error.

CDR3 size: 15 residues. Germline assignment: CDR1 MNHEY and CDR2 SMNVEV (reference sequence). In TCRdb, the PCR reads were re-called with MiXCR into one record per CDR3 protein. The sample carries 24,000 or so distinct CDR3 sequences, 45% to 60% recorded once. The patients had localized lung adenocarcinoma, a non-small cell subtype. Material for sequencing was CD4+ T cells from the center of a lung tumor. V usage is TRBV27 and J usage is TRBJ2-2; TRBD2 matches at 11 bases. The receptor comes from a male donor with lung adenocarcinoma. The CD4 and CD8 labels of this study may be unreliable. The CDR3 loop reads CASIAGGLGTGKLYF. DNA of the CDR3: TGTGCCAGCATAGCGGGAGGGCTGGGCACCGGGAAGCTGTATTTT.